This entry concerns a single T cell receptor (beta chain). V was shortened by 2 bases and J by 7 bases, with 23 bases between the two germline ends. The germline V gene has CDR1 MDHEN and CDR2 SYDVKM. CDR3 size: 17 residues. This entry comes from a study of blood T cell repertoires in COVID-19. As for the study in general: Acute and convalescent COVID-19 specimens originated in the United States, Italy and Spain. The cDNA or gDNA used as material had been derived from T cells, B-cell-depleted T cells, or PBMCs.

In the original processing: Estimated nucleated cell counts came from reference gene primer amplification. Only in-frame clones appear in the TCRdb table, and some are missing; sequencing was by immunoSEQ multiplex PCR. V and J calls and clone size are as listed in that table; D and trimming were resolved from the DNA. The data contain over 200,000 clones, around 88% of them singletons. Sequenced input: peripheral blood. This TCR was recovered from a man between 18 and 35 years old with active or convalescent COVID-19. The rearrangement uses TRBV28 and TRBJ1-1, with a weak D call TRBD1 (5 bases). CDR3 sequence (DNA): TGTGCCAGCAGTTTAGTAAAGGCGGGACCTCCCGGGGGTGAAGCTTTCTTT. This sequence encodes CASSLVKAGPPGGEAFF.